The 17 T cell receptor beta chains below come from one sample, sequenced in a study of T cell repertoires in cytomegalovirus infection. TCRdb analysed the reads with MiXCR anew, one entry per CDR3 protein. The table has around 450,000 distinct CDR3 sequences, around 32% seen once. Sequencing input: PBMCs. The receptors come from a human donor in good health (CMV status not recorded). Some clones in this sample may be carry-over from other donors' samples.

This clonotype occurred a few times. The chain links TRBV2 to TRBJ2-2; perhaps TRBD1 as D (5 bases). The germline V gene encodes CDR1 SNHLY and CDR2 FYNNEI. Trimming removed 7 bases at V and 4 bases at J, with 13 bases between. The CDR3 length is 14 residues. CDR3 region: CASIGPTATGELFF. In nucleotides, the CDR3 is TGTGCCAGCATCGGTCCGACAGCCACCGGGGAGCTGTTTTTT.

The chain recombines TRBV29-1 with TRBJ2-7; D ambiguous. There are 11 residues in the CDR3. Trimming pared 4 bases from V and 3 bases from J, leaving 7 bases between. The germline V gene encodes CDR1 SQVTM and CDR2 ANQGSEA. CDR3 region: CSVGSGYEQYF. The DNA of the CDR3 is TGCAGCGTTGGATCTGGCTACGAGCAGTACTTC.

The chain is built from TRBV14 and TRBJ1-3, with D tentatively TRBD1 (6 bases). V lost 3 bases and J 2 bases, leaving 14 bases between the germline ends. Germline-derived CDR1 and CDR2 are SGHDN and FVKESK. The CDR3 is made up of 16 amino acids. The CDR3 loop reads CASSQNRVFAGNTIYF. The CDR3 bases are TGTGCCAGCAGCCAGAACAGGGTTTTTGCTGGAAACACCATATATTTT.

This rearrangement joins TRBV2 to TRBJ1-1; 10 bases map to TRBD1. Trimming took 3 bases from V and 7 from J; bases not matched to a gene: 2. Germline V CDR1 and CDR2: SNHLY, FYNNEI. The CDR3 runs 13 residues. The CDR3 DNA reads TGTGCCAGCAGTGACGGGACAGGGGTTGAAGCTTTCTTT. Its translation is CASSDGTGVEAFF.

This chain connects TRBV14 to TRBJ1-2, with unresolved D. CDR1 and CDR2 from the germline V gene are SGHDN and FVKESK. CDR3 length: 13 amino acids. V gave up 6 bases and J gave up 4 bases, with 12 bases separating them. This CDR3 is CASRPFASYGYTF. CDR3 in DNA: TGTGCCAGCAGACCCTTCGCAAGCTATGGCTACACCTTC.

This clonotype has more than one count but fewer than ten. V and J are TRBV7-9 and TRBJ2-7; TRBD2 agrees at 13 bases. The CDR3 covers 14 residues. Germline V gene lookup returns CDR1 SEHNR and CDR2 FQNEAQ (reference sequence). The junction had 1 base not matched to a gene; V was cut back by 5 bases and J by 3 bases. The CDR3 loop reads CASSGTSGDYEQYF. The CDR3 DNA follows: TGTGCCAGCAGCGGGACTAGCGGGGACTACGAGCAGTACTTC.

This clonotype was observed many times. This rearrangement joins TRBV6-2 or TRBV6-3 to TRBJ2-6; no clear D. Germline CDR1 reads MNHEY; CDR2 reads SVGEGT. With 5 bases removed from V and 4 bases from J, the gap between germline ends came to 9 bases. The CDR3 is made up of 14 amino acids. The CDR3 bases are TGTGCCAGCAGTCAAGGCCCGGGGGCCAACGTCCTGACTTTC. This gives the protein CASSQGPGANVLTF.

The chain is built from TRBV12-3 or TRBV12-4 and TRBJ2-5; D call uncertain. Trimming shortened V by 6 bases and J by 5 bases, and 16 bases separated the two germline ends. CDR3 length: 14 residues. The CDR3 region has the DNA TGTGCCAGCAGCCATCGACGGGTCGGGGAGACCCAGTACTTC. Protein: CASSHRRVGETQYF.

This clonotype was observed many times. The J gene is TRBJ2-4, the V gene TRBV7-2; D remains unclear. The CDR3 length is 15 residues. CDR1 SGHTA and CDR2 FQGNSA come from the germline V gene. Trimming pared 0 bases from V and 0 bases from J, leaving 6 bases between. The CDR3 is CASSLAALAKNIQYF. The DNA for the CDR3 is TGTGCCAGCAGCTTAGCCGCGCTAGCCAAAAACATTCAGTACTTC.

To note about this clonotype: Since a much larger clone is just one base distant, this may be a read error. The V gene is TRBV7-2, the J gene TRBJ1-2; tentative D call: TRBD1 (6 bases). Germline CDR1 SGHTA, CDR2 FQGNSA. This CDR3 contains 15 residues. The CDR3 nucleotides are TGTGCCAGCAGCCGATCGACAGGCCTAAACTATGGCGACACCTTC. It codes for CASSRSTGLNYGDTF.

This chain joins TRBV27 and TRBJ2-3, with no clear D. The CDR3 has 12 residues. Germline lookup yields CDR1 MNHEY and CDR2 SMNVEV (reference sequence). V shed 7 bases and J shed 3 bases, with 8 bases lying between them. The CDR3 sequence is CASTADTDTQYF. In DNA form, the CDR3 reads TGTGCCAGCACCGCGGATACAGATACGCAGTATTTT.

The sample holds many counts of this clonotype. The J gene is TRBJ1-2, the V gene TRBV7-2, with unresolved D. Germline values: CDR1 SGHTA, CDR2 FQGNSA. The CDR3 sequence is 15 residues long. With 5 bases removed from V and 6 bases from J, the gap between germline ends came to 19 bases. This CDR3 is CASSLGLTVNHGYTF. In nucleotides, the CDR3 is TGTGCCAGCAGCCTAGGTCTCACAGTGAATCATGGCTACACCTTC.

A few counts support this clonotype. This chain uses TRBV28 with TRBJ2-4; TRBD2 is a possible D gene (6 bases). The V end lost 4 bases, the J end lost 0 bases, and 13 bases lay between the germline ends. The germline V gene encodes CDR1 MDHEN and CDR2 SYDVKM. The CDR3 is made up of 16 amino acids. CDR3 sequence (DNA): TGTGCCAGCAGTTCGAGCGGGTTACTAGCCAAAAACATTCAGTACTTC. Translating it yields CASSSSGLLAKNIQYF.

The chain couples TRBV14 to TRBJ2-2; D is undetermined. Trimming pared 0 bases from V and 1 base from J, leaving 12 bases between. CDR1 SGHDN and CDR2 FVKESK come from the germline V gene. The CDR3 is 17 amino acids. The CDR3 is CASSQDPRLGNTGELFF. The CDR3 nucleotides are TGTGCCAGCAGCCAAGATCCGAGATTAGGGAACACCGGGGAGCTGTTTTTT.

The table lists this clonotype with a few counts. The V gene is TRBV7-9, the J gene TRBJ1-6; D call uncertain. From germline, CDR1 is SEHNR and CDR2 FQNEAQ (reference sequence). The CDR3 length is 14 residues. V lost 2 bases and J lost 9, with 11 bases in between. CDR3 coding DNA: TGTGCCAGCAGCTTAAAAGAAAGACCTTCACCCCTCCACTTT. The encoded protein is CASSLKERPSPLHF. The full variable domain, in which reference TRBV7-9 and TRBJ1-6 provide the parts outside the CDR3, is DTGVSQNPRHKITKRGQNVTFRCDPISEHNRLYWYRQTLGQGPEFLTYFQNEAQLEKSRLLSDRFSAERPKGSFSTLEIQRTEQGDSAMYLCASSLKERPSPLHFGNGTRLTVT.

This chain joins TRBV4-1 and TRBJ2-7; possible D gene TRBD2, 6 bases. Germline CDR1 is MGHRA and CDR2 is YSYEKL. CDR3 length: 14 amino acids. V dropped 1 base and J dropped 6 bases, with 13 bases sitting between them. The CDR3 bases are TGCGCCAGCAGCCAAGTTGGAGGGGTGGGCGAGCAGTACTTC. Protein sequence: CASSQVGGVGEQYF.

The V call is TRBV19, the J call TRBJ2-7; 9 nucleotides match TRBD1. The trim removed 3 bases at V and 3 bases at J, leaving 3 bases unmatched. From germline, CDR1 is LNHDA and CDR2 SQIVND (reference sequence). This CDR3 is 14 amino acids long. The CDR3 sequence is CASSMGQGHYEQYF. The CDR3 nucleotides are TGTGCCAGTAGTATGGGACAGGGCCACTACGAGCAGTACTTC. The entire variable domain, with the rest obtained from reference TRBV19 and TRBJ2-7, is as follows: DGGITQSPKYLFRKEGQNVTLSCEQNLNHDAMYWYRQDPGQGLRLIYYSQIVNDFQKGDIAEGYSVSREKKESFPLTVTSAQKNPTAFYLCASSMGQGHYEQYFGPGTRLTVT.